These T cell receptor beta chains were read from a single sample in a study of T cell changes during pregnancy in multiple sclerosis. Only in-frame clones appear in the TCRdb table, and some are missing; sequencing was by immunoSEQ multiplex PCR. In the table there are fewer than 40,000 clones, roughly nine tenths of which are singletons. The sample consisted of CD4+ T cells from peripheral blood mononuclear cells, taken in the first trimester of pregnancy. The receptors were gathered from a female donor in good health, enrolled as a control in a pregnancy study. The CDR3 runs from the conserved cysteine through the conserved F or W. The order of the fields is J gene, CDR3 length, V gene, D gene, CDR3 protein. The D gene is left open where the match is weak.

TRBJ1-5 | 14 | TRBV30 | NA | CAWSGGLSNQPQHF
TRBJ2-7 | 17 | TRBV7-3 | TRBD1 | CASSLSPPGTGSHEQYF
TRBJ1-5 | 15 | TRBV30 | TRBD1 | CAWSVGTGGSQPQHF
TRBJ2-5 | 13 | TRBV18 | NA | CASSRQYQETQYF
TRBJ2-6 | 14 | TRBV2 | TRBD1 | CAAQGVSGANVLTF
TRBJ2-4 | 17 | TRBV7-2 | TRBD1 | CASSPGQGDPHKNIQYF
TRBJ1-2 | 16 | TRBV11-2 | NA | CASSLGSPRVSYGYTF
TRBJ2-1 | 15 | TRBV11-2 | NA | CASSQHQTSANEQFF
TRBJ1-2 | 15 | TRBV5-1 | NA | CASSSWAGLDYGYTF
TRBJ2-7 | 16 | TRBV15 | NA | CATSRDRGQISYEQYF
TRBJ1-2 | 15 | TRBV6-6 | TRBD1 | CASSPKVDRVRGYTF
TRBJ2-7 | 15 | TRBV6-5 | TRBD1 | CASSYSRQGSYEQYF
TRBJ1-4 | 14 | TRBV6-1 | TRBD1 | CASRSDRVNEKLFF
TRBJ2-7 | 16 | TRBV7-2 | TRBD2 | CASSLEGTSGGYEQYF
TRBJ1-5 | 16 | TRBV7-8 | NA | CASSLVLGVSNQPQHF
TRBJ2-7 | 15 | TRBV10-2 | NA | CASSVALGARNEQYF
TRBJ2-5 | 14 | TRBV7-9 | TRBD2 | CASSLTGGTETQYF
TRBJ1-6 | 14 | TRBV2 | NA | CASSLQSYNSPLHF
TRBJ2-7 | 13 | TRBV7-2 | TRBD2 | CASTLRGGVEQYF
TRBJ1-1 | 15 | TRBV9 | TRBD1 | CASSVGGQGGTEAFF
TRBJ1-2 | 13 | TRBV5-6 | TRBD1 | CASSRGQGYGYTF
TRBJ1-3 | 17 | TRBV9 | TRBD1 | CASSDRMDRSSGNTIYF
TRBJ2-3 | 14 | TRBV6-6 | NA | CASRYGQTTDTQYF
TRBJ1-2 | 15 | TRBV7-9 | TRBD1 | CASSFSGTDNSVYTF
TRBJ2-5 | 18 | TRBV27 | TRBD2 | CASSPIRLAGGLGETQYF
TRBJ1-5 | 17 | TRBV25-1 | NA | CASSELRCGDSNQPQHF
TRBJ1-3 | 14 | TRBV10-2 | NA | CASSESANGNTIYF
TRBJ1-5 | 13 | TRBV6-5 | NA | CASSQVSNQPQHF
TRBJ2-3 | 14 | TRBV19 | TRBD1 | CASRATGGLDTQYF
TRBJ2-7 | 12 | TRBV14 | NA | CASSRGGYEQYF
TRBJ2-7 | 10 | TRBV20-1 | NA | CSASTYEQYF
TRBJ1-3 | 16 | TRBV27 | TRBD1 | CASSRDRFNSGNTIYF
TRBJ2-1 | 15 | TRBV7-2 | NA | CASSLDGGQYNEQFF
TRBJ1-5 | 15 | TRBV2 | NA | CASTLDLTSNQPQHF
TRBJ2-3 | 14 | TRBV27 | TRBD2 | CASSWRGGIDTQYF
TRBJ2-2 | 15 | TRBV7-9 | TRBD1 | CASSLSGDSTGELFF
TRBJ2-7 | 12 | TRBV5-1 | NA | CASRHDGNEQYF
TRBJ1-5 | 17 | TRBV2 | TRBD1 | CASKGTGGRHSNQPQHF
TRBJ2-1 | 16 | TRBV7-2 | TRBD2 | CASRPTSGGASNEQFF
TRBJ1-2 | 15 | TRBV29-1 | NA | CSVEAGSGFYYGYTF
TRBJ2-7 | 14 | TRBV7-2 | NA | CASSLDRPPYEQYF
TRBJ2-7 | 14 | TRBV5-5 | NA | CASSSPGATYEQYF
TRBJ1-1 | 12 | TRBV13 | NA | CASSRRDNEAFF